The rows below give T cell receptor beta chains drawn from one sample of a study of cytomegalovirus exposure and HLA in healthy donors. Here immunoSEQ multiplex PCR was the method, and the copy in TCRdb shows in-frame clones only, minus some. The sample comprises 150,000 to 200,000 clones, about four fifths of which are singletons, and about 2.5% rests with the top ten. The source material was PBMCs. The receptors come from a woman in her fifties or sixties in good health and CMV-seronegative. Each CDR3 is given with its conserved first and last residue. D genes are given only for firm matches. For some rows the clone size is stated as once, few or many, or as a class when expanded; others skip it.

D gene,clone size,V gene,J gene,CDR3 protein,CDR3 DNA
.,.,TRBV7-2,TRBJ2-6,CASSSDFGANVLTF,TGTGCCAGCAGCTCCGACTTTGGGGCCAACGTCCTGACTTTC
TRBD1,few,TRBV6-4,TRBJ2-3,CASSAEGATDTQYF,TGTGCCAGCAGTGCAGAGGGGGCGACGGATACGCAGTATTTT
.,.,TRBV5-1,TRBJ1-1,CASSPAGFTEAFF,TGCGCCAGCAGCCCCGCAGGGTTCACTGAAGCTTTCTTT
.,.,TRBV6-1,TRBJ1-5,CASSVQDSNQPQHF,TGTGCCAGCAGTGTACAGGATAGCAATCAGCCCCAGCATTTT
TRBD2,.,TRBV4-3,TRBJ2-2,CASSQEQRGGRYTGELFF,TGCGCCAGCAGCCAAGAACAGCGGGGCGGGAGATACACCGGGGAGCTGTTTTTT
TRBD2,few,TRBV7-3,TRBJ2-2,CASSLSGSATGELFF,TGTGCCAGCAGCTTAAGCGGGAGTGCTACCGGGGAGCTGTTTTTT
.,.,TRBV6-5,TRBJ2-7,CASSYGRAYEQYF,TGTGCCAGCAGTTACGGCAGGGCCTACGAGCAGTACTTC
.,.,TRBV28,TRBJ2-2,CASSFIPLGAGGELFF,TGTGCCAGCAGTTTCATTCCTTTGGGGGCAGGCGGGGAGCTGTTTTTT
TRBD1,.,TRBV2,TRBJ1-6,CASSEIAGQASSYNSPLHF,TGTGCCAGCAGTGAAATCGCCGGACAGGCGAGCTCCTATAATTCACCCCTCCACTTT
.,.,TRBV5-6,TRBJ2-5,CASSLVTSSAETQYF,TGTGCCAGCAGCTTGGTAACTAGCTCTGCGGAGACCCAGTACTTC
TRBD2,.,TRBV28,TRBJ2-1,CASSRELAGGRNEQFF,TGTGCCAGCAGTCGCGAACTAGCGGGGGGCCGCAATGAGCAGTTCTTC
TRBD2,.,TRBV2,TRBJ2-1,CASSESGSRVDEQFF,TGTGCCAGCAGTGAAAGCGGGAGTCGAGTAGATGAGCAGTTCTTC
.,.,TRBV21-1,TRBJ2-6,CASSTEGANGANVLTF,TGTGCCAGCAGCACGGAGGGGGCGAATGGGGCCAACGTCCTGACTTTC
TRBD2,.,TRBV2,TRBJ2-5,CASSEIAGVKETQYF,TGTGCCAGCAGTGAAATAGCGGGAGTCAAAGAGACCCAGTACTTC
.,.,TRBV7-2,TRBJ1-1,CASSLGGGKDTEAFF,TGTGCCAGCAGCTTAGGTGGGGGGAAAGACACTGAAGCTTTCTTT
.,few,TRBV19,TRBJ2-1,CASSDSGSYNEQFF,TGTGCCAGTAGCGATAGCGGCTCCTACAATGAGCAGTTCTTC
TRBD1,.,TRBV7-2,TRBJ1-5,CASSRDRVDNQPQHF,TGTGCCAGCAGCCGGGACAGGGTGGACAATCAGCCCCAGCATTTT
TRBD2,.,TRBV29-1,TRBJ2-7,CSVEALAGGTLSYEQYF,TGCAGCGTTGAAGCCCTAGCGGGGGGGACCCTCTCCTACGAGCAGTACTTC
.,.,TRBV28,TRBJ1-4,CATRESTNEKLFF,TGTGCCACCCGGGAGTCAACTAATGAAAAACTGTTTTTT
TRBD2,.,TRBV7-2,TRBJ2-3,CASSFERGRGGDTQYF,TGTGCCAGCAGCTTCGAGCGGGGGAGAGGGGGAGATACGCAGTATTTT
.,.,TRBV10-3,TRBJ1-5,CASSPRAGSNQPQHF,TGTGCCAGCAGTCCGCGAGCGGGGAGCAATCAGCCCCAGCATTTT
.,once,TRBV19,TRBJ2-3,CASSRNSRYSTDTQYF,TGTGCCAGTAGTCGCAACAGCCGTTATAGCACAGATACGCAGTATTTT
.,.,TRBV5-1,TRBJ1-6,CASSLGQSSSYNSPLHF,TGCGCCAGCAGCTTGGGACAGAGCAGCTCCTATAATTCCCCCCTCCACTTT
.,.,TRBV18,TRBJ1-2,CASSPANSDGYTF,TGTGCCAGCTCACCAGCCAACTCCGATGGCTACACCTTC
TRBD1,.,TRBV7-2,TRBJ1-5,CASSLAGQGVRQPQHF,TGTGCCAGCAGCCTAGCCGGACAGGGGGTGAGGCAGCCCCAGCATTTT
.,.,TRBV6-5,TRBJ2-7,CASSQLTSAGYEQYF,TGTGCCAGCAGTCAGCTGACCTCGGCAGGGTACGAGCAGTACTTC
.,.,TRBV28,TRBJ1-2,CASSLATGSGYTF,TGTGCCAGCAGTTTAGCCACAGGGAGTGGCTACACCTTC
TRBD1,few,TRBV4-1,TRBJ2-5,CASSPDREVPAQYF,TGCGCCAGCAGCCCGGACAGGGAGGTTCCGGCCCAGTACTTC
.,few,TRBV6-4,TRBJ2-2,CASSEQSTNTGELFF,TGTGCCAGCAGTGAACAGAGCACGAACACCGGGGAGCTGTTTTTT
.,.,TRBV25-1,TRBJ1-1,CASSPLSGGTEAFF,TGTGCCAGCAGTCCCTTATCGGGAGGGACTGAAGCTTTCTTT
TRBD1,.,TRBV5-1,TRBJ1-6,CASSYVQGEGNSPLHF,TGCGCCAGCAGCTACGTACAGGGGGAGGGTAATTCACCCCTCCACTTT
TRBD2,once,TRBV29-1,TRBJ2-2,CSGFLAGASTGELFF,TGCAGCGGCTTCCTAGCGGGGGCTTCCACCGGGGAGCTGTTTTTT
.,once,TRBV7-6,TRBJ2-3,CASSLVGEDTQYF,TGTGCCAGCAGCTTAGTCGGGGAGGATACGCAGTATTTT
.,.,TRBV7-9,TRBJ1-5,CASSFGGTGNQPQHF,TGTGCCAGCAGCTTCGGGGGAACAGGCAATCAGCCCCAGCATTTT
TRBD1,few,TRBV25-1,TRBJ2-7,CASSQSGTGAYEQYF,TGTGCCAGCAGTCAGTCCGGGACAGGGGCCTACGAGCAGTACTTC
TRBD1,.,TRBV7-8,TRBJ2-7,CASSSDRESSYEQYF,TGTGCCAGCAGCTCGGACAGGGAGAGCTCCTACGAGCAGTACTTC
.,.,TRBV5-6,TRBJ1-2,CASSLNPGQPGSLYGYTF,TGTGCCAGCAGCTTAAATCCAGGACAGCCCGGATCCCTTTATGGCTACACCTTC
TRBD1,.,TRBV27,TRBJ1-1,CASSFGGTGGAEAFF,TGTGCCAGCAGTTTCGGTGGGACAGGGGGCGCCGAAGCTTTCTTT
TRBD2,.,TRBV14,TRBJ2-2,CASSPSTPDMTGTSPRGELFF,TGTGCCAGCAGCCCCTCCACTCCCGACATGACCGGGACTAGCCCCAGGGGGGAGCTGTTTTTT
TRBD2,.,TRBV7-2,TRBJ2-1,CASSQRLAGGRNEQFF,TGTGCCAGCAGCCAACGACTAGCGGGAGGGCGGAATGAGCAGTTCTTC
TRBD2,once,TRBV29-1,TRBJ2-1,CSVVAGVGNEQFF,TGCAGCGTTGTAGCGGGAGTTGGGAATGAGCAGTTCTTC
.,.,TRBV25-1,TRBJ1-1,CASSGATSNTEAFF,TGTGCCAGCAGTGGGGCCACCTCGAACACTGAAGCTTTCTTT
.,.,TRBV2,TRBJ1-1,CASSVDSLWAEAFF,TGTGCCAGCAGTGTAGACAGCTTGTGGGCTGAAGCTTTCTTT
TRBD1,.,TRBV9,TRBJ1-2,CASSVETGIYGYTF,TGTGCCAGCAGCGTCGAGACAGGGATCTATGGCTACACCTTC
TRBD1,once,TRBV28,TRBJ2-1,CASSLGAGGPPYNEQFF,TGTGCCAGCAGTTTAGGCGCAGGGGGCCCCCCCTACAATGAGCAGTTCTTC
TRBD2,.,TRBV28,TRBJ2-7,CASRTHQGLATYEQYF,TGTGCCAGCAGAACCCACCAGGGACTAGCGACTTACGAGCAGTACTTC
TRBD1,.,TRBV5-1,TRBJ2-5,CASSSGQGQETQYF,TGCGCCAGCAGCTCGGGACAGGGGCAAGAGACCCAGTACTTC
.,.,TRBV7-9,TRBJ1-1,CASSLRDSAAFF,TGTGCCAGCAGCCTGCGGGATAGTGCCGCTTTCTTT
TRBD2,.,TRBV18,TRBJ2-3,CASSPVASGGLADTQYF,TGTGCCAGCTCACCAGTCGCTAGCGGGGGACTTGCGGATACGCAGTATTTT
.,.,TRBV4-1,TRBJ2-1,CASSQEQSSYNEQFF,TGCGCCAGCAGCCAAGAACAGAGCTCCTACAATGAGCAGTTCTTC
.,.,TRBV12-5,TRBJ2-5,CASGLVRISPTLEPGGETQYF,TGTGCTAGTGGTTTGGTACGAATCTCCCCTACGTTGGAACCAGGAGGAGAGACCCAGTACTTC
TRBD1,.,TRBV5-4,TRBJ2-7,CASREQGAGYEQYF,TGTGCCAGCAGAGAACAGGGGGCAGGGTACGAGCAGTACTTC
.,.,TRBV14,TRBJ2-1,CASSQARLDEQFF,TGTGCCAGCAGCCAAGCACGACTAGATGAGCAGTTCTTC